The T cell receptor (beta chain) described here comes from a study of blood T cell repertoires in COVID-19 (dated by TCRdb to 2018 to 2020). The study in broad terms: Samples covering the acute and convalescent phases of COVID-19 were provided by collaborators in the United States, Italy and Spain. The material from the prospective study consisted of cDNA or gDNA derived from T cells, B-cell-depleted T cells, or PBMCs. The dataset comprised deeply sampled blood TCRbeta repertoires from subjects exposed to, actively infected with, or recovered from COVID-19. The repertoires were released in a freely available public database meant as a resource for research on the immune response to SARS-CoV-2. The samples were drawn from two sources: the first 160 participants of the ongoing ImmuneRACE study, and over 1,000 subjects contributed by 6 global collaborators. Nearly every sample came with metadata listing a de-identified subject ID, COVID-19 status, age in years and sex. Where available, HLA class I and class II types were taken from metadata supplied by the sample provider and were not determined by assay-based typing.

This clone appeared a single time. No antigen is known for it. No quality values exist for individual bases; no much larger clone is one base distant. Participants in the prospective study were aged about 18 to 90 years, lived in over 20 United States geographic areas, and enrolled through a virtual design. To assign participants to cohorts, the prospective study relied on clinical history that participants themselves reported in a screening survey and a study questionnaire. Recovered participants in ImmuneRACE Cohort 3 were defined as having two consecutive negative NP/OP PCR tests, clearance from a healthcare professional, or resolution of symptoms. In the prospective study, whole blood, serum and a nasopharyngeal or oropharyngeal swab were collected from each participant by mobile phlebotomists. Additional blood draws and questionnaires over an approximately 2-month period could optionally be provided by prospective study participants. Before DNA extraction, blood samples from the prospective study were shipped at room temperature or frozen.

The V end loses 3 bases and the J end loses 5 bases, and a stretch of 14 bases separates them. The CDR3 runs 15 amino acids, cysteine and phenylalanine included. Solely the CDR3 DNA is kept, with 45 bases framed from the first base. Taken from the germline V gene, the CDR1 and CDR2 loops are SGHDT and YYEEEE. TCRbeta CDR3 regions were amplified from genomic DNA using the immunoSEQ Assay, a bias-controlled multiplex PCR. In the original analysis: The number of nucleated cells in each sample was estimated from the amplification of reference gene primers within the assay. To quantify the absolute abundance of each unique TCRbeta CDR3 rearrangement, sequence reads were collapsed and filtered. For each sample, productive Simpson clonality was calculated as the square root of Simpson's diversity index across productive rearrangements. The table comes from immuneACCESS by way of TCRdb, which keeps in-frame sequences with V and J called. Part of the clones is missing from these tables; in studies checked, under half for an unresolved V gene and the rest for unknown reasons. From that table come the V and J calls and clone size; the DNA was used to work out D and trimming. The sample yields some 390,000 clones; 75% to 90% were counted once. Jointly, the top ten make up 0.9% to 1.2% of the sample.

General conclusions and limits of the study: The quantity of clinical and demographic metadata differed by source and by participant and was supplied without curation.

The rearranged chain carries TRBV5-6 and TRBJ1-4; the D gene assignment is ambiguous. The clonotype originates from a man aged 25-45 years who had recovered from COVID-19. The sequenced sample was PBMCs or T cells enriched from blood (not recorded which). The CDR3 region: CASSSEREPNEKLFF. The DNA sequence reads TGTGCCAGCAGCTCAGAACGGGAACCGAATGAAAAACTGTTTTTT.